The 8 T cell receptor beta chains presented below share a single source sample, sequenced in a study of cytomegalovirus exposure and HLA in healthy donors. The primer mix had 60 Vbeta and 13 Jbeta primers. Method: immunoSEQ multiplex PCR; TCRdb's copy keeps in-frame clones and lacks some. The table has 150,000 to 190,000 clones, roughly 84% seen once. Sequenced input: PBMCs. Every receptor here comes from a woman between 18 and 29 years old in good health and CMV-seronegative.

A few counts support this clone. This chain links TRBV5-1 with TRBJ2-2; the match to TRBD2 covers 9 bases. The CDR3 has 14 residues. CDR1 is SGHRS and CDR2 is YFSETQ in the germline V gene. V trimming: 4 bases; J trimming: 6 bases; junction bases outside the gene matches: 4. CDR3 amino acids: CASSGGLAAGELFF. For the CDR3, the DNA is TGCGCCAGCAGCGGGGGACTAGCTGCCGGGGAGCTGTTTTTT.

The chain combines TRBV28 with TRBJ2-1, with D possibly being TRBD2 (6 bases). Germline CDR1 and CDR2: MDHEN and SYDVKM. V lost 7 bases and J lost 7, with 14 bases in between. This CDR3 comprises 13 residues. CDR3 sequence: CASTQGGVNEQFF. CDR3 nucleotide sequence: TGTGCCAGCACCCAAGGAGGGGTGAATGAGCAGTTCTTC.

The V and J genes are TRBV27 and TRBJ2-7; D possibly corresponds to TRBD1 (5 bases). V was shortened by 0 bases and J by 0 bases, with 12 bases between the two germline ends. The CDR3 spans 16 residues. The germline gives CDR1 MNHEY, CDR2 SMNVEV (reference sequence). The CDR3 loop reads CASSLSGLDTSYEQYF. The CDR3 DNA sequence: TGTGCCAGCAGTTTATCGGGGCTAGACACCTCCTACGAGCAGTACTTC.

The chain is built from TRBV28 and TRBJ1-2; 7 bases match TRBD1. This CDR3 region has 12 residues. Germline V gene lookup returns CDR1 MDHEN and CDR2 SYDVKM. V was clipped by 5 bases and J by 8 bases; unmatched bases: 5. Here the CDR3 DNA reads TGTGCCAGCAGTCCTACAGGGGCCGGCTACACCTTC. Its protein product is CASSPTGAGYTF.

There are a few counts of this clone. The V gene is TRBV2, the J gene TRBJ2-5, with D possibly being TRBD2 (6 bases). V was pared by 4 bases and J by 5 bases, with 11 bases between. Germline V gives CDR1 SNHLY, CDR2 FYNNEI. The CDR3 consists of 13 residues. The CDR3 loop is CASSVEREETQYF. CDR3 in DNA: TGTGCCAGCAGTGTGGAACGGGAGGAGACCCAGTACTTC.

This clone was found a few times. The chain is built from TRBV5-4 and TRBJ2-1; the match to TRBD2 covers 8 bases. CDR3 size: 14 residues. CDR1 and CDR2 (germline): SGHNT, YYREEE (reference sequence). J was trimmed by 12 bases and V by 4 bases; bases with no gene match: 12. This CDR3 reads CASSGDISGGGQFF. The CDR3, as DNA: TGTGCCAGCAGCGGGGATATAAGCGGGGGAGGGCAGTTCTTC.

CDR3 nucleotide sequence: TGCGCCAGATCGGACAGGGCTTCCTACGAGCAGTACTTC. Translated, it gives CARSDRASYEQYF. This chain connects TRBV10-1 to TRBJ2-7, with 8 bases that match TRBD1. The germline CDR1 and CDR2 sequences are WNHNN and SYGVQD (reference sequence). V shed 9 bases, J shed 1 base, and the junction held 5 bases outside the gene matches. There are 13 residues in the CDR3.

The gene calls are TRBV5-1 and TRBJ1-2, with 9 bases that match TRBD1. The length of the CDR3 is 15 residues. The trim removed 4 bases at V and 5 bases at J, leaving 9 bases unmatched. Germline CDR1 SGHRS, CDR2 YFSETQ. The CDR3 protein is CASSHGGGQGYGYTF. The CDR3 nucleotides are TGCGCCAGCAGCCATGGAGGGGGACAGGGTTATGGCTACACCTTC.